These T cell receptor beta chains were read from a single sample in a study of early T cells in non-severe SARS-CoV-2 infection. TCRdb itself ran the 5' RACE reads through MiXCR, one entry per CDR3 protein. The repertoire has around 60,000 distinct CDR3 sequences, less than 20% of them found once; the top ten carry roughly 9%. Source: whole blood, taken at baseline. All receptors come from an adult who was a healthcare worker with PCR-confirmed SARS-CoV-2 infection or an uninfected control (not recorded which). Each CDR3 is given with its conserved first and last residue. A D gene is named only where the DNA matches it firmly. The size of a clone is reported for some rows only, either as once, few or many, or as a class for expanded clones.

J gene: TRBJ1-3
clone size: -
V gene: TRBV12-3/TRBV12-4
D gene: -
CDR3 protein: CASSFGGNTIYF
CDR3 DNA: TGTGCCAGCAGTTTTGGTGGAAACACCATATATTTT

J gene: TRBJ2-7
clone size: -
V gene: TRBV4-2
D gene: TRBD2
CDR3 protein: CASSLGTKGEQYF
CDR3 DNA: TGTGCCAGCAGCCTCGGGACTAAAGGCGAGCAGTACTTC

J gene: TRBJ1-1
clone size: few
V gene: TRBV7-9
D gene: -
CDR3 protein: CASSLGPRGNMNTEAFF
CDR3 DNA: TGTGCCAGCAGCTTAGGGCCCCGGGGAAATATGAACACTGAAGCTTTCTTT

J gene: TRBJ2-1
clone size: -
V gene: TRBV3-1
D gene: TRBD1
CDR3 protein: CASSQGRTGAVYNEQFF
CDR3 DNA: TGTGCCAGCAGCCAAGGCCGGACAGGGGCTGTCTACAATGAGCAGTTCTTC

J gene: TRBJ2-3
clone size: -
V gene: TRBV18
D gene: -
CDR3 protein: CASSPPSGMTSRDTQYF
CDR3 DNA: TGTGCCAGCTCACCACCGTCGGGCATGACTTCCAGAGATACGCAGTATTTT

J gene: TRBJ2-3
clone size: -
V gene: TRBV20-1
D gene: -
CDR3 protein: CSARPLGIDAGTDTQYF
CDR3 DNA: TGCAGTGCTAGGCCTCTGGGGATCGATGCTGGCACAGATACGCAGTATTTT

J gene: TRBJ2-5
clone size: many
V gene: TRBV6-1
D gene: -
CDR3 protein: CASSPRRQETQYF
CDR3 DNA: TGTGCCAGCAGTCCTCGACGCCAAGAGACCCAGTACTTC

J gene: TRBJ2-1
clone size: -
V gene: TRBV5-6
D gene: -
CDR3 protein: CASSLDWAANEQFF
CDR3 DNA: TGTGCCAGCAGCTTGGATTGGGCAGCAAATGAGCAGTTCTTC

J gene: TRBJ1-5
clone size: many
V gene: TRBV6-1
D gene: -
CDR3 protein: CASSEAGGNQPQHF
CDR3 DNA: TGTGCCAGCAGTGAAGCGGGAGGTAATCAGCCCCAGCATTTT

J gene: TRBJ1-1
clone size: many
V gene: TRBV12-3/TRBV12-4
D gene: TRBD1
CDR3 protein: CASSFGDRGNTEAFF
CDR3 DNA: TGTGCCAGCAGTTTTGGGGACAGGGGGAACACTGAAGCTTTCTTT

J gene: TRBJ1-1
clone size: many
V gene: TRBV4-2
D gene: TRBD1
CDR3 protein: CASSQLQGTDLAAEAFF
CDR3 DNA: TGTGCCAGCAGCCAACTCCAGGGGACAGACCTGGCGGCTGAAGCTTTCTTT

J gene: TRBJ2-5
clone size: few
V gene: TRBV7-9
D gene: -
CDR3 protein: CASSVETQYF
CDR3 DNA: TGTGCCAGCAGCGTCGAGACCCAGTACTTC

J gene: TRBJ2-7
clone size: -
V gene: TRBV27
D gene: -
CDR3 protein: CASSLYPPGSYEQYF
CDR3 DNA: TGTGCCAGCAGTTTATACCCGCCCGGGAGCTACGAGCAGTACTTC

J gene: TRBJ2-3
clone size: many
V gene: TRBV6-4
D gene: -
CDR3 protein: CASSGGSTDTQYF
CDR3 DNA: TGTGCCAGCAGTGGCGGGAGCACAGATACGCAGTATTTT

J gene: TRBJ1-5
clone size: few
V gene: TRBV19
D gene: -
CDR3 protein: CATQPQNNQPQHF
CDR3 DNA: TGTGCCACCCAGCCACAGAACAATCAGCCCCAGCATTTT

J gene: TRBJ2-7
clone size: few
V gene: TRBV7-2
D gene: -
CDR3 protein: CASSFPGGTYEQYF
CDR3 DNA: TGTGCCAGCAGCTTCCCCGGTGGAACCTACGAGCAGTACTTC

J gene: TRBJ2-6
clone size: many
V gene: TRBV4-3
D gene: -
CDR3 protein: CASSQGTAAGANVLTF
CDR3 DNA: TGCGCCAGCAGCCAGGGTACGGCTGCTGGGGCCAACGTCCTGACTTTC

J gene: TRBJ1-1
clone size: -
V gene: TRBV13
D gene: -
CDR3 protein: CASSLRLGAFF
CDR3 DNA: TGTGCCAGCAGCTTGAGGTTGGGAGCTTTCTTT

J gene: TRBJ2-7
clone size: -
V gene: TRBV10-3
D gene: TRBD1
CDR3 protein: CAISGAPGQGTYEQYF
CDR3 DNA: TGTGCCATCAGTGGCGCGCCGGGACAGGGAACCTACGAGCAGTACTTC

J gene: TRBJ2-7
clone size: -
V gene: TRBV6-1
D gene: -
CDR3 protein: CASSESGVRGYF
CDR3 DNA: TGTGCCAGCAGTGAAAGTGGCGTACGGGGGTACTTC

J gene: TRBJ2-1
clone size: many
V gene: TRBV15
D gene: -
CDR3 protein: CATSRDRGAGNEQFF
CDR3 DNA: TGTGCCACCAGCAGAGATCGGGGGGCCGGTAATGAGCAGTTCTTC

J gene: TRBJ2-6
clone size: -
V gene: TRBV11-2
D gene: TRBD2
CDR3 protein: CASSGLAGAISGANVLTF
CDR3 DNA: TGTGCCAGCAGCGGACTAGCGGGAGCGATCTCTGGGGCCAACGTCCTGACTTTC

J gene: TRBJ2-1
clone size: few
V gene: TRBV7-9
D gene: TRBD2
CDR3 protein: CASSIPTSGRDNEQFF
CDR3 DNA: TGTGCCAGCAGCATCCCGACTAGCGGGAGAGACAATGAGCAGTTCTTC

J gene: TRBJ2-7
clone size: many
V gene: TRBV7-2
D gene: -
CDR3 protein: CASRGGGPFAEQYF
CDR3 DNA: TGTGCCAGCCGTGGGGGGGGGCCCTTCGCCGAGCAGTACTTC

J gene: TRBJ2-1
clone size: few
V gene: TRBV4-1
D gene: -
CDR3 protein: CASSHSLMGAYNEQFF
CDR3 DNA: TGCGCCAGCAGCCACTCCCTAATGGGGGCTTACAATGAGCAGTTCTTC

J gene: TRBJ2-7
clone size: few
V gene: TRBV2
D gene: -
CDR3 protein: CASRLRQSPSIEQYF
CDR3 DNA: TGTGCCAGCAGACTAAGACAGAGCCCTTCTATCGAGCAGTACTTC

J gene: TRBJ1-2
clone size: -
V gene: TRBV5-5
D gene: -
CDR3 protein: CASSLVTNYGYTF
CDR3 DNA: TGTGCCAGCAGCTTGGTAACTAACTATGGCTACACCTTC

J gene: TRBJ2-5
clone size: once
V gene: TRBV11-2
D gene: TRBD1
CDR3 protein: CASSITTGGAGETQYF
CDR3 DNA: TGTGCCAGCAGCATCACAACAGGGGGCGCAGGGGAGACCCAGTACTTC

J gene: TRBJ2-7
clone size: many
V gene: TRBV13
D gene: -
CDR3 protein: CASSLYSYEQYF
CDR3 DNA: TGTGCCAGCAGCTTATACAGCTACGAGCAGTACTTC

J gene: TRBJ1-4
clone size: few
V gene: TRBV6-5
D gene: -
CDR3 protein: CASSYSEGVNEKLFF
CDR3 DNA: TGTGCCAGCAGTTACTCGGAGGGAGTAAATGAAAAACTGTTTTTT

J gene: TRBJ1-1
clone size: few
V gene: TRBV29-1
D gene: -
CDR3 protein: CSVEDSRGTNTEAFF
CDR3 DNA: TGCAGCGTTGAAGATTCGAGGGGGACGAACACTGAAGCTTTCTTT

J gene: TRBJ1-2
clone size: many
V gene: TRBV2
D gene: TRBD1
CDR3 protein: CASSPRQGHWYGYTF
CDR3 DNA: TGTGCCAGCAGTCCTAGACAGGGGCATTGGTATGGCTACACCTTC

J gene: TRBJ2-7
clone size: few
V gene: TRBV4-1
D gene: -
CDR3 protein: CASSQEPVDYEQYF
CDR3 DNA: TGCGCCAGCAGCCAAGAGCCCGTCGACTACGAGCAGTACTTC

J gene: TRBJ2-3
clone size: -
V gene: TRBV11-2
D gene: TRBD1
CDR3 protein: CASSAKTGGVRTDTQYF
CDR3 DNA: TGTGCCAGCAGCGCCAAGACAGGGGGCGTCCGTACAGATACGCAGTATTTT

J gene: TRBJ2-7
clone size: few
V gene: TRBV30
D gene: -
CDR3 protein: CAWSVQRGEQYF
CDR3 DNA: TGTGCCTGGAGTGTACAAAGGGGCGAGCAGTACTTC

J gene: TRBJ2-5
clone size: few
V gene: TRBV12-3/TRBV12-4
D gene: -
CDR3 protein: CASSSRAVQETQYF
CDR3 DNA: TGTGCCAGCAGTTCTCGGGCCGTTCAAGAGACCCAGTACTTC

J gene: TRBJ1-1
clone size: many
V gene: TRBV20-1
D gene: -
CDR3 protein: CSAPPRGTGDTEAFF
CDR3 DNA: TGCAGTGCCCCACCCAGGGGCACGGGGGACACTGAAGCTTTCTTT

J gene: TRBJ2-7
clone size: many
V gene: TRBV11-2
D gene: TRBD1
CDR3 protein: CASSLTVAGGGYEQYF
CDR3 DNA: TGTGCCAGCAGCCTAACGGTGGCAGGGGGCGGCTACGAGCAGTACTTC

J gene: TRBJ2-3
clone size: few
V gene: TRBV5-1
D gene: TRBD1
CDR3 protein: CASTRGQGGDTQYF
CDR3 DNA: TGCGCCAGCACCAGAGGACAGGGCGGAGATACGCAGTATTTT

J gene: TRBJ1-5
clone size: few
V gene: TRBV6-6
D gene: -
CDR3 protein: CASEKTSDSNQPQHF
CDR3 DNA: TGTGCCAGCGAAAAAACATCGGATAGCAATCAGCCCCAGCATTTT

J gene: TRBJ2-7
clone size: few
V gene: TRBV7-9
D gene: -
CDR3 protein: CASSSGTLNYEQYF
CDR3 DNA: TGTGCCAGCAGCTCCGGGACTCTAAACTACGAGCAGTACTTC